This T cell receptor (beta chain) was documented in a study of T-cell reconstitution after alpha-beta-depleted transplantation in children. Study outcomes and limitations: High day-60 TCRbeta diversity in some patients came from surviving recipient T cells and thymic progenitors. Where alpha-beta T cells came from about two months after transplant was reportedly several hundred expanded graft clones. A year had passed since transplant, and T-cell counts and diversity by then came mostly from newly produced T cells.

Of note for this clonotype: Its antigen remains unidentified.

Researchers prepared the TCRbeta library using unique molecular identifiers, the study reports. TCRdb passed the PCR reads through MiXCR, listing each CDR3 protein once. The table records about 440,000 distinct CDR3 sequences, around two fifths of them present only once. The specimen was PBMCs, collected before TCRalphabeta/CD19-depleted stem cell transplant. The clonotype was recovered from a girl aged 2 to 10 with aplastic anemia, due to receive a stem cell transplant.

The CDR3 DNA reads TGCAGTGCTAGCGGACAGGGTCCTTCGCAGCCCCAGCATTTT. It translates to CSASGQGPSQPQHF. The genes are TRBV20-1 and TRBJ1-5; TRBD1 matches at 8 bases. The CDR3 has 14 amino acids. The V and J ends lost 3 bases and 7 bases, in that order; junction bases with no gene match: 8. CDR1 and CDR2 (germline): DFQATT, SNEGSKA (reference sequence).